One and the same sample provided the 7 T cell receptor beta chains below, sequenced in a study of tumor and adjacent non-tumor tissue in lung cancer. The library came from three nested PCR rounds adapted from ARM-PCR protocols. Each CDR3 protein is one row after TCRdb ran MiXCR on the multiplex PCR reads. The table shows 65,000 to 80,000 distinct CDR3 sequences, with about three quarters occurring only once. No cell sorting was done before RNA was extracted from the tissue. Sequenced sample: lung tumor tissue. These receptors came from a man aged 55-75 years with non-small cell lung cancer.

In regard to this clonotype: At one of its ends the junction is not consistent with the germline gene, which may arise from a read error. The chain recombines TRBV6-5 with TRBJ2-1; 9 bases match TRBD1. Germline values: CDR1 MNHEY, CDR2 SVGAGI. This CDR3 is built from 15 residues. CDR3 DNA: TGTGCCTGCAGTATAGGACAGGGGACCTACAATGAGCAATTCTTC. Protein sequence: CACSIGQGTYNEQFF.

By share, this clonotype counts as medium-sized. This chain links TRBV7-9 with TRBJ2-3; 16 bases fit TRBD2. Germline CDR1 and CDR2: SEHNR and FQNEAQ (reference sequence). CDR3 size: 15 residues. Trimming at V came to 5 bases and at J to 8 bases, leaving 4 bases not matched to a gene. DNA of the CDR3: TGTGCCAGCAGCCTCGGGACTAGCGGGAGGGCTACGCAGTATTTT. It encodes CASSLGTSGRATQYF.

This clonotype appeared a single time. One end of the junction is discordant with germline, which a read error may explain. The chain combines TRBV14 with TRBJ2-5; D may be TRBD2 (7 bases). This CDR3 is built from 18 residues. Germline V gene lookup returns CDR1 SGHDN and CDR2 FVKESK. This CDR3 is CASSMSFRTRGTGETQYF. CDR3 nucleotide sequence: TGTGCCAGCAGCATGTCCTTCAGGACTAGGGGGACCGGAGAGACCCAGTATTTC.

Worth noting for this clonotype: A much larger clone differs by one base, so this may be a read error. The chain recombines TRBV28 with TRBJ1-1; D not resolved. CDR1 MDHEN and CDR2 SYDVKM come from the germline V gene. The CDR3 runs to 16 residues. This CDR3 reads CASSLWVAPGATVAFF. The CDR3 nucleotides are TGTGCCAGCAGTTTATGGGTCGCCCCGGGTGCCACTGTAGCTTTCTTT.

The V gene is TRBV20-1, the J gene TRBJ1-5, with 8 bases fitting TRBD1. The CDR3 spans 16 residues. Per germline, CDR1 DFQATT and CDR2 SNEGSKA (reference sequence). V lost 0 bases to trimming and J lost 13 bases; unmatched junction nucleotides: 17. The CDR3 loop is CSARDDRGYSNQSQHF. CDR3 nucleotides: TGCAGTGCTAGAGATGACAGGGGATATAGCAATCAGTCACAGCATTTT.

V gene TRBV6-5 combines with J gene TRBJ2-6; tentative D call: TRBD1 (5 bases). V was cut by 0 bases and J by 13 bases, with 19 bases left in between. The V gene's germline CDR1 is MNHEY and CDR2 SVGAGI. The CDR3 is made up of 16 amino acids. The chain's CDR3 is CASSYSLGSGARVLTF. CDR3 coding DNA: TGTGCCAGCAGTTACTCCCTAGGCTCTGGGGCCAGAGTCCTGACTTTC.

This clonotype came up a few times. The genes are TRBV11-2 and TRBJ2-7, with D possibly being TRBD1 (5 bases). Trimming left V 0 bases short and J 4 bases short, with 13 bases between. From germline, CDR1 is SGHAT and CDR2 FQNNGV. The CDR3 covers 15 residues. This CDR3 reads CASSLDLRQPYEQYF. The CDR3 DNA follows: TGTGCCAGCAGCTTAGATCTACGACAGCCTTACGAGCAGTACTTC.